These 19 T cell receptor beta chains originate from one sample sequenced in a study of patients and donors after allogeneic stem cell transplantation. TCRdb fed the RT-PCR reads into MiXCR, producing one record per CDR3 protein. The repertoire holds around 240,000 distinct CDR3 sequences, with approximately 14% as singletons. The sample was blood, either unsorted or a sorted T cell fraction (not recorded which). These receptors originate from a human donor who was either an allogeneic HSCT recipient or a stem cell or donor lymphocyte infusion donor (not recorded which). It is not recorded whose cells these are; they may come from a transplant donor.

A remark on this clonotype: An end of the junction differs from the germline gene, which may be a read error. This chain links TRBV7-2 with TRBJ2-1; 9 bases match TRBD2. CDR1 SGHTA and CDR2 FQGNSA come from the germline V gene. The CDR3 length is 15 residues. The CDR3 here is CASSPYDLAGRQPLF. CDR3 bases: TGTGCCAGCAGCCCTTACGATCTAGCGGGGAGACAACCGCTCTTC.

The rearrangement joins TRBV20-1 to TRBJ2-1; D is uncertain. Per germline, CDR1 DFQATT and CDR2 SNEGSKA (reference sequence). Trimming removed 1 base from V and 9 bases from J, with 10 bases in between. This CDR3 has 12 amino acids. The CDR3 DNA follows: TGCAGTGCTAGAGTGGGCGCAGTTGAGCAGTTCTTC. This gives the protein CSARVGAVEQFF.

There are many counts of this clonotype. The chain has TRBV7-9 and TRBJ2-3, with D uncertain. This CDR3 has 13 amino acids. V was clipped by 2 bases and J by 2 bases, with 5 bases between them. Germline values: CDR1 SEHNR, CDR2 FQNEAQ (reference sequence). The DNA for the CDR3 is TGTGCCAGCAGCTTAAGGGACACAGATACGCAGTATTTT. Its protein is CASSLRDTDTQYF.

V gene TRBV29-1 combines with J gene TRBJ1-2; weak D call: TRBD1 (5 bases). V was cut by 2 bases and J by 8 bases, with 15 bases left in between. Per the germline V gene, CDR1 is SQVTM and CDR2 is ANQGSEA. This CDR3 is 13 amino acids long. CDR3 bases: TGCAGCGTTGAAAGGGGCGGGAGGGTAGGCTACACCTTC. Residues: CSVERGGRVGYTF.

The V and J genes are TRBV12-3 or TRBV12-4 and TRBJ1-4, with TRBD1 identical over 7 bases. Trimming removed 6 bases from V and 5 bases from J; junction bases left unmatched: 6. The CDR3 length is 14 residues. CDR3 bases: TGTGCCAGCAGACCGGGACAGTCAAATGAAAAACTGTTTTTT. This translates into CASRPGQSNEKLFF.

The J gene is TRBJ2-3, the V gene TRBV2; D remains unclear. CDR1 and CDR2 from the germline V gene are SNHLY and FYNNEI. CDR3 length equals 13 residues. The V end was cut by 7 bases, the J end by 6 bases, with 14 bases between. The CDR3 DNA is TGTGCCAGCATTTTGACCCTAGGCGATACGCAGTATTTT. This translates into CASILTLGDTQYF.

This clonotype was seen a handful of times. The chain is built from TRBV7-3 and TRBJ1-4, with D possibly being TRBD1 (5 bases). V was pared by 5 bases and J by 4 bases, with 11 bases between. This CDR3 is 14 amino acids long. The germline gives CDR1 SGHTA, CDR2 FQGTGA. For the CDR3, the DNA is TGTGCCAGCAGCACCTCGGGACTTAATGAAAAACTGTTTTTT. Protein sequence: CASSTSGLNEKLFF.

This clonotype has at least ten counts. The chain joins TRBV27 to TRBJ2-1, with D perhaps given as TRBD1 or TRBD2 (5 bases each). Germline CDR1 and CDR2: MNHEY and SMNVEV (reference sequence). CDR3 length: 15 residues. V lost 2 bases to trimming and J lost 3 bases, with 11 bases between them. The CDR3 coding sequence is TGTGCCAGCAGTTTAAGAGGGGTAAGCTACAATGAGCAGTTCTTC. Translating gives CASSLRGVSYNEQFF.

V is TRBV2 and J is TRBJ2-5; weak D call: TRBD1 (6 bases). The CDR3 sequence is 15 residues long. V lost 2 bases to trimming and J lost 5 bases, with 15 bases between them. CDR1 is SNHLY, CDR2 FYNNEI, per germline. CDR3 sequence: CASSEPVRGWETQYF. In DNA, the CDR3 is TGTGCCAGCAGTGAACCGGTTAGGGGGTGGGAGACCCAGTACTTC.

This clonotype has only a few counts. A read error may produce the germline difference seen at one junction end. This rearrangement joins TRBV5-6 to TRBJ1-2; D may be TRBD1 (5 bases). In germline, CDR1 is SGHDT, CDR2 YYEEEE. The CDR3 has 15 residues. The CDR3 reads CASSLSIGGYYRYTF. The CDR3 DNA sequence: TGTGCCAGCAGCTTGAGCATTGGGGGGTACTATCGCTACACCTTC.

This clonotype was found a few times. V usage is TRBV4-1 and J usage is TRBJ1-1; the D is unclear. The CDR3 contains 16 residues. The germline V gene encodes CDR1 MGHRA and CDR2 YSYEKL. V shed 1 base and J shed 5 bases, with 17 bases lying between them. CDR3 in amino acids: CASSQGVGGSVTEAFF. Written as DNA, the CDR3 is TGCGCCAGCAGCCAAGGGGTAGGCGGGTCTGTAACTGAAGCTTTCTTT.

The chain has TRBV7-3 and TRBJ2-7; 8 positions match TRBD1. CDR1 is SGHTA and CDR2 is FQGTGA in the germline V gene. The junction had 10 bases not matched to a gene; V was cut back by 1 base and J by 5 bases. The CDR3 consists of 16 residues. This chain's CDR3 is CASSLSQLAGGHEQYF. The CDR3, as DNA: TGTGCCAGCAGCTTAAGTCAGTTGGCAGGGGGCCACGAGCAGTACTTC.

The rearrangement joins TRBV30 to TRBJ1-5; 7 positions match TRBD1. With 1 base clipped from V and 4 bases from J, the junction kept 4 bases outside the gene matches. This CDR3 is built from 14 residues. Germline-derived CDR1 and CDR2 are GTSNPN and SVGIG (reference sequence). CDR3 sequence (DNA): TGTGCCTGGAGTGCCGGGACAGTAAATCAGCCCCAGCATTTT. Translating gives CAWSAGTVNQPQHF.

This clonotype was observed a handful of times. This chain joins TRBV7-2 and TRBJ1-1; no clear D gene. The CDR3 contains 16 residues. Trimming shortened V by 3 bases and J by 2 bases, and 16 bases separated the two germline ends. Germline CDR1 is SGHTA and CDR2 is FQGNSA. The CDR3 DNA is TGTGCCAGCAGCTTTGGGTTCGGCCTTCTTAACACTGAAGCTTTCTTT. Translating gives CASSFGFGLLNTEAFF. The full variable domain, its missing parts supplied by reference TRBV7-2 and TRBJ1-1, is GAGVSQSPSNKVTEKGKDVELRCDPISGHTALYWYRQSLGQGLEFLIYFQGNSAPDKSGLPSDRFSAERTGGSVSTLTIQRTQQEDSAVYLCASSFGFGLLNTEAFFGQGTRLTVV.

This chain uses TRBV20-1 with TRBJ2-2; 9 nucleotides match TRBD2. Germline CDR1 reads DFQATT; CDR2 reads SNEGSKA (reference sequence). Unmatched junction bases numbered 6, after V lost 1 base and J lost 0 bases. This CDR3 has 17 amino acids. The CDR3 region has the DNA TGCAGTGCTAGAGTTCGGCGGGGGGGACCGAACACCGGGGAGCTGTTTTTT. It specifies CSARVRRGGPNTGELFF.

This clonotype has just a few counts. This chain uses TRBV6-5 with TRBJ1-3; D is unresolved. CDR1 is MNHEY, CDR2 SVGAGI, per germline. V lost 3 bases and J 4 bases, leaving 13 bases between the germline ends. The CDR3 is 15 residues long. The CDR3 DNA is TGTGCCAGCAGTTATGGGGATTCAGGCGGAAACACCATATATTTT. Translating gives CASSYGDSGGNTIYF.

This chain joins TRBV18 and TRBJ1-4; possible D gene TRBD1, 5 bases. V was pared by 1 base and J by 5 bases, with 14 bases between. Germline V lookup: CDR1 KGHSH, CDR2 LQKENI. This CDR3 has 16 residues. The CDR3 here is CASSPQLRQLNEKLFF. DNA for the CDR3: TGTGCCAGCTCACCACAGCTTAGACAGCTCAATGAAAAACTGTTTTTT. Variable domain in full (rest from reference TRBV18 and TRBJ1-4): NAGVMQNPRHLVRRRGQEARLRCSPMKGHSHVYWYRQLPEEGLKFMVYLQKENIIDESGMPKERFSAEFPKEGPSILRIQQVVRGDSAAYFCASSPQLRQLNEKLFFGSGTQLSVL.

This clonotype was detected many times. The chain joins TRBV29-1 to TRBJ2-4; D is ambiguous. Germline V gene data show CDR1 as SQVTM and CDR2 as ANQGSEA. The CDR3 contains 15 residues. The germline V and J ends were trimmed by 3 bases and 0 bases, with 12 bases remaining between them. CDR3 region: CSVEGIGVAKNIQYF. The CDR3 coding sequence is TGCAGCGTTGAGGGGATAGGCGTAGCCAAAAACATTCAGTACTTC.

The CDR3 protein is CASREGGGEQYF. The CDR3 region has the DNA TGTGCCAGCAGAGAGGGAGGTGGGGAGCAGTACTTC. The V gene is TRBV6-2 or TRBV6-3, the J gene TRBJ2-7, with D possibly matching TRBD2 (6 bases). The CDR3 has 12 amino acids. The V gene lost 6 bases and the J gene lost 7 bases, with 13 bases spanning the gap. Germline values: CDR1 MNHEY, CDR2 SVGEGT.